This T cell receptor (beta chain) was sequenced during a study of cytomegalovirus exposure and HLA in healthy donors. Findings and limits, study-wide: Reports described diagnosis of cytomegalovirus status by the classifier as highly specific and sensitive. Productive status was seen about 90% or about 30% of the time for most TCR beta V segments in an earlier analysis.

As to this clone: The antigen remains unidentified.

Germline CDR1 reads SGHVS; CDR2 reads FQNEAQ. V lost 5 bases and J lost 0, with 14 bases in between. This CDR3 has 15 residues. Both 60 Vbeta primers and 13 Jbeta primers went into the PCR. Some clones are missing from TCRdb's copy, which holds only in-frame ones; the method was immunoSEQ multiplex PCR. The profile shows roughly 110,000 clones, 60% to 80% of them singletons. The V call is TRBV7-8, the J call TRBJ2-7; a possible D gene is TRBD1 (6 bases). This clonotype originated in a man between 35 and 55 years old in good health and CMV-seronegative. Sequenced: PBMCs. CDR3 region: CASSIDRPSSYEQYF. CDR3 sequence (DNA): TGTGCCAGCAGCATAGACAGGCCAAGCTCCTACGAGCAGTACTTC.